This T cell receptor (beta chain) emerged from a study of T cell responses to AZD1222 COVID-19 vaccine. Study-wide results and caveats: The study sampled repertoires only after the peak T cell response.

The V end was cut by 7 bases, the J end by 6 bases, with 13 bases between. This CDR3 region has 13 residues. The V gene's germline CDR1 is LNHDA and CDR2 SQIVND (reference sequence). TCRdb's table, derived via immunoSEQ multiplex PCR, lists solely in-frame clones and lacks some. The top ten hold 27% of the sample, which has 75,000 to 85,000 clones, roughly 80% seen once. Details on this clone: Its specificity is unknown.

Sequencing used peripheral blood, obtained 28 days after the second dose of the MenACWY control vaccine. The source is an adult who received the MenACWY meningococcal vaccine as a control. The chain links TRBV19 to TRBJ2-1; a weak D match, TRBD1 (5 bases). CDR3 nucleotide sequence: TGTGCCAGTACCCAAATTCAGGGCAATGAGCAGTTCTTC. Amino acids: CASTQIQGNEQFF.